These T cell receptor beta chains were read from a single sample in a study of cytomegalovirus exposure and HLA in healthy donors. Assay used: immunoSEQ multiplex PCR; TCRdb lists only in-frame clones, some missing. The sample records 150,000 to 200,000 clones, more than 85% being singletons. Sequencing was done on a sample of PBMCs. These TCRs come from a woman younger than 35 in good health and CMV-seronegative. Each CDR3 is given with its conserved first and last residue. D genes are given only for firm matches. Part of the rows lack a size; the others show once, few, many or a class for expanded clones.

clone_size: -; v_call: TRBV5-1; j_call: TRBJ2-1; d_call: -; cdr3_aa: CASSLTAVSYNEQFF; cdr3_nt: TGCGCCAGCAGCCTCACAGCGGTCTCCTACAATGAGCAGTTCTTC
clone_size: once; v_call: TRBV29-1; j_call: TRBJ2-7; d_call: -; cdr3_aa: CSVGGGTGDIYEQYF; cdr3_nt: TGCAGCGTTGGAGGAGGGACGGGCGATATCTACGAGCAGTACTTC
clone_size: -; v_call: TRBV11-2; j_call: TRBJ2-2; d_call: TRBD1; cdr3_aa: CASSYRTGGSGELFF; cdr3_nt: TGTGCCAGCAGCTACCGGACAGGGGGAAGTGGGGAGCTGTTTTTT
clone_size: few; v_call: TRBV6-5; j_call: TRBJ1-3; d_call: TRBD1; cdr3_aa: CASAYQRQGGNTIYF; cdr3_nt: TGTGCCAGCGCCTATCAGAGACAGGGAGGAAACACCATATATTTT
clone_size: -; v_call: TRBV10-3; j_call: TRBJ2-7; d_call: -; cdr3_aa: CAISESYYEQYF; cdr3_nt: TGTGCCATCAGTGAGTCGTACTACGAGCAGTACTTC
clone_size: -; v_call: TRBV20-1; j_call: TRBJ2-7; d_call: -; cdr3_aa: CSASSSHEQYF; cdr3_nt: TGCAGTGCTAGTAGCAGCCACGAGCAGTACTTC
clone_size: -; v_call: TRBV2; j_call: TRBJ1-3; d_call: TRBD1; cdr3_aa: CASSSHEGATSGNTIYF; cdr3_nt: TGTGCCAGCAGTTCCCACGAGGGGGCTACCTCTGGAAACACCATATATTTT
clone_size: -; v_call: TRBV5-6; j_call: TRBJ2-7; d_call: -; cdr3_aa: CASSVAGTLDEQYF; cdr3_nt: TGTGCCAGCAGCGTAGCCGGGACATTGGACGAGCAGTACTTC
clone_size: -; v_call: TRBV19; j_call: TRBJ2-1; d_call: TRBD2; cdr3_aa: CASSQSGGRNEQFF; cdr3_nt: TGTGCCAGTAGTCAGAGCGGGGGGAGGAATGAGCAGTTCTTC
clone_size: -; v_call: TRBV7-6; j_call: TRBJ2-5; d_call: TRBD1; cdr3_aa: CASSSGTGRETQYF; cdr3_nt: TGTGCCAGCAGCTCAGGGACAGGGCGAGAGACCCAGTACTTC
clone_size: -; v_call: TRBV6-1; j_call: TRBJ2-3; d_call: -; cdr3_aa: CASRAVDTQYF; cdr3_nt: TGTGCCAGCAGGGCGGTAGATACGCAGTATTTT
clone_size: -; v_call: TRBV2; j_call: TRBJ2-1; d_call: TRBD2; cdr3_aa: CATGWSSGGPSSYNEQFF; cdr3_nt: TGTGCCACGGGGTGGAGTAGCGGGGGACCAAGCTCCTACAATGAGCAGTTCTTC
clone_size: -; v_call: TRBV20-1; j_call: TRBJ1-2; d_call: TRBD1; cdr3_aa: CSGGTGYGYTF; cdr3_nt: TGCAGTGGCGGGACAGGCTATGGCTACACCTTC
clone_size: once; v_call: TRBV6-5; j_call: TRBJ1-2; d_call: -; cdr3_aa: CASSYSQGSYGYTF; cdr3_nt: TGTGCCAGCAGTTACAGCCAGGGGAGCTATGGCTACACCTTC
clone_size: once; v_call: TRBV7-9; j_call: TRBJ2-7; d_call: -; cdr3_aa: CASSQLGPYEQYF; cdr3_nt: TGTGCCAGCAGCCAACTAGGACCGTACGAGCAGTACTTC
clone_size: once; v_call: TRBV29-1; j_call: TRBJ2-5; d_call: TRBD2; cdr3_aa: CSVEQGSGRARETQYF; cdr3_nt: TGCAGCGTTGAGCAGGGGAGCGGGAGGGCCCGAGAGACCCAGTACTTC
clone_size: -; v_call: TRBV7-2; j_call: TRBJ2-7; d_call: TRBD2; cdr3_aa: CASRKPSGRADEQYF; cdr3_nt: TGTGCCAGCAGGAAACCTAGCGGGAGGGCCGATGAGCAGTACTTC
clone_size: -; v_call: TRBV29-1; j_call: TRBJ1-6; d_call: -; cdr3_aa: CSVRDGLHNSPLHF; cdr3_nt: TGCAGCGTGCGGGACGGCCTCCATAATTCACCCCTCCACTTT
clone_size: -; v_call: TRBV27; j_call: TRBJ1-6; d_call: -; cdr3_aa: CASSPGGQRLYNSPLHF; cdr3_nt: TGTGCCAGCAGCCCGGGAGGACAGAGACTTTATAATTCACCCCTCCACTTT
clone_size: -; v_call: TRBV27; j_call: TRBJ2-7; d_call: -; cdr3_aa: CASSSQSGRAYEQYF; cdr3_nt: TGTGCCAGCAGTTCCCAGAGCGGGCGGGCCTACGAGCAGTACTTC
clone_size: -; v_call: TRBV5-5; j_call: TRBJ2-2; d_call: -; cdr3_aa: CASSQYTGELFF; cdr3_nt: TGTGCCAGCAGCCAGTACACCGGGGAGCTGTTTTTT
clone_size: -; v_call: TRBV4-1; j_call: TRBJ1-3; d_call: TRBD1; cdr3_aa: CASSQDRQGRSGNTIYF; cdr3_nt: TGCGCCAGCAGCCAAGACCGACAGGGGCGGTCTGGAAACACCATATATTTT
clone_size: -; v_call: TRBV5-4; j_call: TRBJ2-1; d_call: TRBD2; cdr3_aa: CASSFSGSSYNEQFF; cdr3_nt: TGTGCCAGCAGCTTTAGCGGGAGTTCCTACAATGAGCAGTTCTTC
clone_size: -; v_call: TRBV7-9; j_call: TRBJ1-4; d_call: TRBD1; cdr3_aa: CASSLAGQGEKLFF; cdr3_nt: TGTGCCAGCAGCTTAGCGGGACAGGGGGAAAAACTGTTTTTT
clone_size: -; v_call: TRBV6-5; j_call: TRBJ2-3; d_call: TRBD1; cdr3_aa: CASRGTGTPDTQYF; cdr3_nt: TGTGCCAGCAGGGGGACAGGAACCCCAGATACGCAGTATTTT
clone_size: -; v_call: TRBV2; j_call: TRBJ1-4; d_call: TRBD1; cdr3_aa: CASSSRTGEGKLFF; cdr3_nt: TGTGCCAGCAGTTCTCGGACAGGTGAAGGGAAACTGTTTTTT
clone_size: -; v_call: TRBV19; j_call: TRBJ1-5; d_call: -; cdr3_aa: CASSGQSNQPQHF; cdr3_nt: TGTGCCAGTAGCGGACAGAGCAATCAGCCCCAGCATTTT
clone_size: once; v_call: TRBV19; j_call: TRBJ1-3; d_call: -; cdr3_aa: CASRGQLSGNTIYF; cdr3_nt: TGTGCCAGCAGAGGACAGCTCTCTGGAAACACCATATATTTT
clone_size: -; v_call: TRBV5-1; j_call: TRBJ2-7; d_call: -; cdr3_aa: CASSWGQDEQYF; cdr3_nt: TGCGCCAGCAGCTGGGGACAAGACGAGCAGTACTTC
clone_size: -; v_call: TRBV5-4; j_call: TRBJ1-1; d_call: -; cdr3_aa: CASIETGNTEAFF; cdr3_nt: TGTGCCAGCATAGAGACAGGGAACACTGAAGCTTTCTTT
clone_size: few; v_call: TRBV7-9; j_call: TRBJ2-3; d_call: TRBD2; cdr3_aa: CASSSSGGVTQYF; cdr3_nt: TGTGCCAGCAGTTCGAGTGGGGGGGTTACGCAGTATTTT
clone_size: once; v_call: TRBV19; j_call: TRBJ2-3; d_call: -; cdr3_aa: CASSKVENTDTQYF; cdr3_nt: TGTGCCAGTAGTAAGGTGGAGAACACAGATACGCAGTATTTT
clone_size: -; v_call: TRBV2; j_call: TRBJ1-2; d_call: -; cdr3_aa: CASSVGGRYGYTF; cdr3_nt: TGTGCCAGCAGCGTCGGCGGGCGCTATGGCTACACCTTC
clone_size: few; v_call: TRBV7-5; j_call: TRBJ2-1; d_call: -; cdr3_aa: CVRSLVETRRGLFNEQFF; cdr3_nt: TGTGTCAGAAGCTTAGTAGAGACCCGCAGGGGCCTCTTTAATGAGCAGTTCTTC
clone_size: -; v_call: TRBV7-2; j_call: TRBJ2-7; d_call: -; cdr3_aa: CASSLAPGRVVYEQYF; cdr3_nt: TGTGCCAGCAGCTTAGCCCCTGGCAGGGTGGTCTACGAGCAGTACTTC
clone_size: -; v_call: TRBV11-3; j_call: TRBJ2-4; d_call: -; cdr3_aa: CASSPGTSSIQYF; cdr3_nt: TGTGCCAGCAGTCCCGGGACTTCTTCCATTCAGTACTTC
clone_size: -; v_call: TRBV28; j_call: TRBJ2-3; d_call: -; cdr3_aa: CASSPDGPAVTQYF; cdr3_nt: TGTGCCAGCAGTCCCGACGGTCCGGCGGTTACGCAGTATTTT
clone_size: -; v_call: TRBV19; j_call: TRBJ1-1; d_call: TRBD1; cdr3_aa: CASTHRGVGTEAFF; cdr3_nt: TGTGCCAGTACTCACAGGGGAGTGGGCACTGAAGCTTTCTTT
clone_size: few; v_call: TRBV2; j_call: TRBJ1-1; d_call: -; cdr3_aa: CASTNRGLNTEAFF; cdr3_nt: TGTGCCAGCACCAACCGGGGGTTGAACACTGAAGCTTTCTTT
clone_size: few; v_call: TRBV6-1; j_call: TRBJ1-5; d_call: -; cdr3_aa: CASSESGEGYQPQHF; cdr3_nt: TGTGCCAGCAGTGAATCGGGGGAGGGCTATCAGCCCCAGCATTTT
clone_size: once; v_call: TRBV15; j_call: TRBJ2-1; d_call: TRBD2; cdr3_aa: CATSRGSSGGNEQFF; cdr3_nt: TGTGCCACCAGCAGAGGCTCTAGCGGGGGTAATGAGCAGTTCTTC
clone_size: -; v_call: TRBV20-1; j_call: TRBJ2-7; d_call: -; cdr3_aa: CSASGGYEQYF; cdr3_nt: TGCAGTGCTAGTGGCGGCTACGAGCAGTACTTC
clone_size: -; v_call: TRBV6-5; j_call: TRBJ2-2; d_call: -; cdr3_aa: CASSYYSTGELFF; cdr3_nt: TGTGCCAGCAGTTACTACAGCACCGGGGAGCTGTTTTTT
clone_size: -; v_call: TRBV5-1; j_call: TRBJ1-1; d_call: TRBD1; cdr3_aa: CASSLAQGAGNTEAFF; cdr3_nt: TGCGCCAGCAGCTTGGCTCAGGGGGCGGGAAACACTGAAGCTTTCTTT
clone_size: -; v_call: TRBV30; j_call: TRBJ1-3; d_call: -; cdr3_aa: CAWSISVTDTIYF; cdr3_nt: TGTGCCTGGAGTATCTCAGTTACAGACACCATATATTTT
clone_size: -; v_call: TRBV6-1; j_call: TRBJ2-5; d_call: TRBD2; cdr3_aa: CASSGQGGETQYF; cdr3_nt: TGTGCCAGCAGTGGGCAGGGAGGGGAGACCCAGTACTTC
clone_size: -; v_call: TRBV9; j_call: TRBJ2-5; d_call: -; cdr3_aa: CASSVEVRGETQYF; cdr3_nt: TGTGCCAGCAGCGTAGAGGTCAGGGGCGAGACCCAGTACTTC
clone_size: -; v_call: TRBV5-4; j_call: TRBJ2-6; d_call: -; cdr3_aa: CASSFRGGANVLTF; cdr3_nt: TGTGCCAGCAGCTTCCGGGGTGGGGCCAACGTCCTGACTTTC
clone_size: -; v_call: TRBV19; j_call: TRBJ1-5; d_call: -; cdr3_aa: CASLSGDQPQHF; cdr3_nt: TGTGCCAGTCTCTCGGGGGATCAGCCCCAGCATTTT
clone_size: -; v_call: TRBV29-1; j_call: TRBJ1-6; d_call: -; cdr3_aa: CSVALDRKNSPLHF; cdr3_nt: TGCAGCGTTGCCCTGGACAGAAAAAATTCACCCCTCCACTTT
clone_size: -; v_call: TRBV6-5; j_call: TRBJ2-7; d_call: TRBD1; cdr3_aa: CASSYIQGTTYEQYF; cdr3_nt: TGTGCCAGCAGTTACATACAGGGGACAACCTACGAGCAGTACTTC
clone_size: -; v_call: TRBV6-1; j_call: TRBJ2-5; d_call: TRBD1; cdr3_aa: CASSEGQRETQYF; cdr3_nt: TGTGCCAGCAGTGAGGGACAGAGAGAGACCCAGTACTTC